This TCR beta chain was recovered during a study of blood T cell repertoires in COVID-19. Looking at the study overall: The United States, Italy and Spain were the sources of the acute and convalescent COVID-19 samples. PBMCs, B-cell-depleted T cells, or T cells were the source of the cDNA or gDNA that made up the material.

The V gene's germline CDR1 is SGHTA and CDR2 FQGNSA. J lost 5 bases, V lost 2 bases, and 9 bases had no gene match. The CDR3 contains 16 residues. Using immunoSEQ multiplex PCR, the repertoire was profiled, and TCRdb retains in-frame clones only, with some absent. The data contain around 80,000 clones, about four fifths of them seen just once; the ten biggest clones take up approximately 10%. In this sample, this clone turned up once. This rearrangement joins TRBV7-2 to TRBJ2-1, with TRBD1 matching over 7 bases. The sample was peripheral blood. The source of this sequence is a human donor in a cohort sampled during active COVID-19. CDR3 protein: CASSLNPPGQHNEQFF. The CDR3 DNA follows: TGTGCCAGCAGCTTAAATCCCCCGGGACAGCACAATGAGCAGTTCTTC.